These 9 T cell receptor beta chains were all obtained from the same sample, sequenced in a study of vaccination and CD4 T cells after COVID-19. These TCRs are of unknown antigen specificity. Treatment defined: roughly 10-day PBMC culture with coronavirus spike peptide pools or control peptides (ViraFEST assay). Cultured CD4+ T-cell DNA underwent Oncomine TCR Beta short-read sequencing. TCRdb re-called the PCR reads with MiXCR, one entry per CDR3 protein. The repertoire holds roughly 9,600 distinct CDR3 sequences, with roughly 25% as singletons. The specimen was CD4+ T cells from blood, cultured in vitro, collected after SARS-CoV-2 vaccination. These receptors came from a human donor who had recovered from COVID-19.

The chain couples TRBV7-2 to TRBJ1-3, with D possibly matching TRBD1 (5 bases). V lost 5 bases and J 0 bases, leaving 11 bases between the germline ends. Germline assignment: CDR1 SGHTA and CDR2 FQGNSA. CDR3 size: 15 residues. In DNA form, the CDR3 reads TGTGCCAGCAGCCCTGACAGCCTCTCTGGAAACACCATATATTTT. It encodes CASSPDSLSGNTIYF. The full variable domain, with the rest looked up from reference TRBV7-2 and TRBJ1-3, is GAGVSQSPSNKVTEKGKDVELRCDPISGHTALYWYRQSLGQGLEFLIYFQGNSAPDKSGLPSDRFSAERTGGSVSTLTIQRTQQEDSAVYLCASSPDSLSGNTIYFGEGSWLTVV.

The chain has TRBV28 and TRBJ1-3; D not certain. The V end lost 10 bases, the J end lost 1 base, and 11 bases lay between the germline ends. The CDR3 is 13 residues long. The V gene's germline CDR1 is MDHEN and CDR2 SYDVKM. The CDR3 reads CAISRGSGNTIYF. CDR3 nucleotides: TGTGCCATCTCCCGAGGGTCTGGAAACACCATATATTTT.

This chain links TRBV2 with TRBJ2-7; D might be TRBD2 (5 bases). The CDR3 is 11 amino acids. The germline V gene has CDR1 SNHLY and CDR2 FYNNEI. Trimming took 6 bases from V and 6 from J, leaving 9 bases between them. This CDR3 reads CASSGESEQYF. Written as DNA, the CDR3 is TGTGCCAGCAGCGGGGAAAGCGAGCAGTACTTC.

The table lists this clonotype with a few counts. J is TRBJ2-7 and V is TRBV4-3, with a weak D call TRBD2 (5 bases). Germline V gives CDR1 LGHNA, CDR2 YSLEER. V was cut by 6 bases and J by 3 bases, with 18 bases left in between. The CDR3 totals 15 residues. This CDR3 is CASSPQREPLYEQYF. The CDR3 nucleotides read TGCGCCAGCAGTCCCCAAAGGGAGCCCCTCTACGAGCAGTACTTC.

By sample fraction, this clonotype is medium-sized. The CDR3, as DNA: TGTGCCAGCAGCCGCGGGGTTGCTGCCTACGAGCAGTACTTC. Amino acid sequence: CASSRGVAAYEQYF. The chain is built from TRBV7-2 and TRBJ2-7; D possibly corresponds to TRBD2 (6 bases). V dropped 5 bases and J dropped 2 bases, with 13 bases sitting between them. This CDR3 contains 14 residues. Germline CDR1 is SGHTA and CDR2 is FQGNSA.

A few counts support this clonotype. The chain couples TRBV7-2 to TRBJ2-7; possibly TRBD1 or TRBD2 for D (6 bases each). CDR3 length: 13 amino acids. Germline CDR1 SGHTA, CDR2 FQGNSA. The V end lost 5 bases, the J end lost 6 bases, and 14 bases lay between the germline ends. In nucleotides, the CDR3 is TGTGCCAGCAGCGGGGACCGGGGGCGCGAGCAGTACTTC. The encoded protein is CASSGDRGREQYF.

This clonotype was seen more than once but under ten times. The V gene is TRBV20-1, the J gene TRBJ1-3; D uncertain. Germline CDR1 DFQATT, CDR2 SNEGSKA (reference sequence). The CDR3 contains 15 residues. V gave up 6 bases and J gave up 7 bases, with 22 bases separating them. This chain's CDR3 is CSAERSRTASNTIYF. Here the CDR3 DNA reads TGCAGTGCGGAGAGGTCAAGGACGGCCTCCAACACCATATATTTT.

The chain employs TRBV19 and TRBJ1-1; 10 nucleotides line up with TRBD1. Unmatched junction bases numbered 15, after V lost 7 bases and J lost 10 bases. The CDR3 sequence is 15 residues long. Germline lookup yields CDR1 LNHDA and CDR2 SQIVND (reference sequence). The CDR3 loop reads CASTETTGGLVGAFF. As DNA, the CDR3 is TGTGCCAGTACCGAAACGACAGGGGGCTTAGTAGGAGCTTTCTTT.

Only a few counts were recorded for this clonotype. This chain uses TRBV6-5 with TRBJ2-4; 8 bases are shared with TRBD2. The germline CDR1 and CDR2 sequences are MNHEY and SVGAGI. V dropped 0 bases and J dropped 1; count of bases not matched to a gene: 5. The CDR3 runs 17 residues. As DNA, the CDR3 is TGTGCCAGCAGTTACTCGATAGCGGGGTCGGCCAAAAACATTCAGTACTTC. Protein sequence: CASSYSIAGSAKNIQYF.